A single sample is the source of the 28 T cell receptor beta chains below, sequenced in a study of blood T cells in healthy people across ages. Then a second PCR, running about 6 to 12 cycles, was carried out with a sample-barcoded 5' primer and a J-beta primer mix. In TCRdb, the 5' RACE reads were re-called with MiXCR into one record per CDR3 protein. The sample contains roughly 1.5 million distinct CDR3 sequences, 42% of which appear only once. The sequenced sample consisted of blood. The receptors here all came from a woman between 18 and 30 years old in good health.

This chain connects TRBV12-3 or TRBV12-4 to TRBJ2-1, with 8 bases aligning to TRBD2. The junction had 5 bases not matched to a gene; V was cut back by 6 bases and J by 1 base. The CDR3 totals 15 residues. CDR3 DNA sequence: TGTGCCAGCAGACGCGCGGGAGGATCCTACAATGAGCAGTTCTTC. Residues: CASRRAGGSYNEQFF.

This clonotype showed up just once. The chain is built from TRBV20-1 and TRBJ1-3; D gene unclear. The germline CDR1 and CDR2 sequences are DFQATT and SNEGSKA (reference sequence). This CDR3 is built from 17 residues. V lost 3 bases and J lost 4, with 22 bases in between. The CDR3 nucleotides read TGCAGTGCTAGTCTCGAACGAAGAGCAGCGTTCGGAAACACCATATATTTT. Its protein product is CSASLERRAAFGNTIYF.

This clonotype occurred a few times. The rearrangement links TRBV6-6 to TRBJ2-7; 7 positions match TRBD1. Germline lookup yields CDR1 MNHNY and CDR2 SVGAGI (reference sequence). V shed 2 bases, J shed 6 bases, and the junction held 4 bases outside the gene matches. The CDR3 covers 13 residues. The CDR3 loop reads CASSYPGGVEQYF. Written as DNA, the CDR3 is TGTGCCAGCAGTTACCCAGGGGGAGTCGAGCAGTACTTC.

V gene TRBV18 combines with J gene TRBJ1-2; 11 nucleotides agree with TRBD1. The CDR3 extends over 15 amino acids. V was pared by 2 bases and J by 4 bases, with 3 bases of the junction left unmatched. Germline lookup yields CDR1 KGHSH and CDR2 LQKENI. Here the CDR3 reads CASSPGQGALYGYTF. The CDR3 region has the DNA TGTGCCAGCTCACCAGGACAGGGGGCCCTCTATGGCTACACCTTC.

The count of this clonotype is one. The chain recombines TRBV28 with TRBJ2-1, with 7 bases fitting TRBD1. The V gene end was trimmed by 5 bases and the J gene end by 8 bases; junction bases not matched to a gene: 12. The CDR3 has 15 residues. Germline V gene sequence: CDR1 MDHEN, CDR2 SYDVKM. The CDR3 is CASSPSLTGPHEQFF. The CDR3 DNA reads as TGTGCCAGCAGTCCCTCCCTGACAGGGCCTCATGAGCAGTTCTTC.

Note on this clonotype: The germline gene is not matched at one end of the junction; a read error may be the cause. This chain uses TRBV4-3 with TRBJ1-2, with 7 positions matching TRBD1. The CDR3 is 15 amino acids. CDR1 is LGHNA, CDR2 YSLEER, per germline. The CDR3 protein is CASSQRTGGNYGCTF. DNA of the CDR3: TGCGCCAGCAGCCAACGGACAGGAGGGAACTATGGCTGCACCTTC.

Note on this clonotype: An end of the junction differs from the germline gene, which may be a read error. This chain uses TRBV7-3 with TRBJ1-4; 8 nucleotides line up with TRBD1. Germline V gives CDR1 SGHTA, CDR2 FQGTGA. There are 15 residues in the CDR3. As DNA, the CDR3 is TGTGCCGGCAGCACAGTACAGGGGGTTTTAGAAAAACTGTTTTTT. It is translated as CAGSTVQGVLEKLFF.

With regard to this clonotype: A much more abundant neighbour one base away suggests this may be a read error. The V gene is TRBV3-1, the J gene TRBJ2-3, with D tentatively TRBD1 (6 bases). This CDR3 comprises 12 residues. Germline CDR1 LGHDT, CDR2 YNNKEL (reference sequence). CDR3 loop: CASSTRQDMQYF. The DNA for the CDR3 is TGTGCCAGCAGCACCCGACAGGATATGCAGTATTTT.

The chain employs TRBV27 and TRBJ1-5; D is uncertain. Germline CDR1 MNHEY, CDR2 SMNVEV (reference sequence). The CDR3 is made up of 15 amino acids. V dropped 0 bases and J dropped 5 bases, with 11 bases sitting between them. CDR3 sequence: CASSLSSTEDQPQHF. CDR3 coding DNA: TGTGCCAGCAGTTTATCGTCTACAGAAGATCAGCCCCAGCATTTT.

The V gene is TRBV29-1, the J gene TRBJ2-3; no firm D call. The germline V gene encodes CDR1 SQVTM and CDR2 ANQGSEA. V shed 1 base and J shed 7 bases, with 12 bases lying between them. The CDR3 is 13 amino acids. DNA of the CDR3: TGCAGCGTTGAAGGAAGGGCCCTGAATACGCAGTATTTT. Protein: CSVEGRALNTQYF.

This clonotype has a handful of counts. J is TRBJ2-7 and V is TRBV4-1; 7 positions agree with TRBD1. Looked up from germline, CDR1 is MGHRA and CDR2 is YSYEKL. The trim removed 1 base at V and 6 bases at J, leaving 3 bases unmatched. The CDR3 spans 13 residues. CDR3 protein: CASSQVSGGEQYF. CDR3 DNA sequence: TGCGCCAGCAGCCAAGTTTCAGGGGGCGAGCAGTACTTC.

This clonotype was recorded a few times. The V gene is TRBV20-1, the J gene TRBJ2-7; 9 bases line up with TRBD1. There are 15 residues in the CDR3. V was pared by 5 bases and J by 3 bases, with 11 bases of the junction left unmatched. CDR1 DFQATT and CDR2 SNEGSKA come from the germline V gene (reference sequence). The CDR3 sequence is CSAPAPGTGSYEQYF. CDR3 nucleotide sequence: TGCAGTGCTCCAGCGCCTGGGACAGGGAGCTACGAGCAGTACTTC.

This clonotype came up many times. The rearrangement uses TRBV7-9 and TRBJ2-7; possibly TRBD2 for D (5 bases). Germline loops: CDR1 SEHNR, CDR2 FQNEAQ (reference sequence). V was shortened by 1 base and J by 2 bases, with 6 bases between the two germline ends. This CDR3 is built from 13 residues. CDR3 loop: CASSLDSAYEQYF. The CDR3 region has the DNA TGTGCCAGCAGCTTAGATAGCGCCTACGAGCAGTACTTC.

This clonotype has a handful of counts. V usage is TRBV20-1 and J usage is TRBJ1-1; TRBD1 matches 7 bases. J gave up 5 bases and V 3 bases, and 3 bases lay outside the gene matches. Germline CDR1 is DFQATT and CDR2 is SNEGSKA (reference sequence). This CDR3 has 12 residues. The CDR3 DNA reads TGCAGTGCTAGTTCAGGGGGGACTGAAGCTTTCTTT. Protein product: CSASSGGTEAFF.

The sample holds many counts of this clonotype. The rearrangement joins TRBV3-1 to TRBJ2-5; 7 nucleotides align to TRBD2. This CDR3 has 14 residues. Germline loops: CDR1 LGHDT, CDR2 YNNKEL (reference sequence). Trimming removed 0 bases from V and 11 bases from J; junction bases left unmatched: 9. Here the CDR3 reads CASSQEGLQFEQYF. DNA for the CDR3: TGTGCCAGCAGCCAAGAGGGACTACAGTTTGAGCAGTACTTC.

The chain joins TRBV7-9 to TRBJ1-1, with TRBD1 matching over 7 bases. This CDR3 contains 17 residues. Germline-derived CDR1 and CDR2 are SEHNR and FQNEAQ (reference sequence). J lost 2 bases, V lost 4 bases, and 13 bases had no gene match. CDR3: CASSSLPGQSINTEAFF. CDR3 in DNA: TGTGCCAGCAGCTCCTTGCCGGGACAGTCGATTAACACTGAAGCTTTCTTT.

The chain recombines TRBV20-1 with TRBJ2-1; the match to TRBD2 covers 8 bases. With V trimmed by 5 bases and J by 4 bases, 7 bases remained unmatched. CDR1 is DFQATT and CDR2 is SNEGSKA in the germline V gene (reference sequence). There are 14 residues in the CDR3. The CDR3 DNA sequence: TGCAGTGCTTCCCCGGGGGGGCAGTACAATGAGCAGTTCTTC. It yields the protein CSASPGGQYNEQFF.

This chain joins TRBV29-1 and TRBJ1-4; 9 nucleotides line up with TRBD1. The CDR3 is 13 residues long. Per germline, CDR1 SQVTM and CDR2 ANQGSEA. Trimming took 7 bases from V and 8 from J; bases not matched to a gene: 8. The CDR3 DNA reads TGCAGCGCAAAACAGGGGGCGGACGAAAAACTGTTTTTT. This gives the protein CSAKQGADEKLFF.

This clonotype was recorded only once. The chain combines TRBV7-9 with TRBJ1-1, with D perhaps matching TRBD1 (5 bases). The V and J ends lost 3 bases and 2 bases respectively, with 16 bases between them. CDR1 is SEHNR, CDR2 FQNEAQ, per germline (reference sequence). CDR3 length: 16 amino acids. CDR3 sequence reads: CASSFEGTLINTEAFF. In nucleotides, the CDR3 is TGTGCCAGCAGCTTCGAGGGGACCCTCATTAACACTGAAGCTTTCTTT. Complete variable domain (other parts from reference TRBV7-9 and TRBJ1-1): DTGVSQNPRHKITKRGQNVTFRCDPISEHNRLYWYRQTLGQGPEFLTYFQNEAQLEKSRLLSDRFSAERPKGSFSTLEIQRTEQGDSAMYLCASSFEGTLINTEAFFGQGTRLTVV.

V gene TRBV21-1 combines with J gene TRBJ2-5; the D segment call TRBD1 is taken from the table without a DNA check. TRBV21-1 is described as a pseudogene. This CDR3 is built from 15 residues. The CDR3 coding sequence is TGTGCCAGCAGCAAAGGGGGCGGGTACCAAGAGACCCAGTACTTC. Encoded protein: CASSKGGGYQETQYF.

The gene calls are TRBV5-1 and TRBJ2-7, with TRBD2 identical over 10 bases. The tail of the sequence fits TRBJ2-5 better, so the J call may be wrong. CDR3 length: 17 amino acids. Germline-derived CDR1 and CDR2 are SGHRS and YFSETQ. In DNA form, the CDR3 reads TGCGCCAGCAGCTTAGGCCTAACCCTAGCGGGGGTTGAGACCCAGTACTTC. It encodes CASSLGLTLAGVETQYF.

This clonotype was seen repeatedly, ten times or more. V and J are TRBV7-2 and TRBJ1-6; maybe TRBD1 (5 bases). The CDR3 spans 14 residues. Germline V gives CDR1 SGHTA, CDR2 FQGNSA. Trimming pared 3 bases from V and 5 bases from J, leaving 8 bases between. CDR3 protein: CASSFGTNNSPLHF. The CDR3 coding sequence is TGTGCCAGCAGCTTCGGGACTAATAATTCACCCCTCCACTTT.

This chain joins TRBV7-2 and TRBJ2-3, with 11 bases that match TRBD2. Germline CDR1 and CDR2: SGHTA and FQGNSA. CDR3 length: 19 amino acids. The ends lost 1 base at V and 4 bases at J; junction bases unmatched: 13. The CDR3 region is CASSLGQMPSGRRADTQYF. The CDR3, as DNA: TGTGCCAGCAGCTTAGGGCAAATGCCTAGCGGGAGGCGGGCAGATACGCAGTATTTT.

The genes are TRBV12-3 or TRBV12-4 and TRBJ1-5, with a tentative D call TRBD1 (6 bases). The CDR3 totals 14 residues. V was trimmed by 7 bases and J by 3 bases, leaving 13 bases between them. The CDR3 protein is CASTRNRDNQPQHF. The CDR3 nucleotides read TGTGCCAGCACTCGCAACAGGGACAATCAGCCCCAGCATTTT.

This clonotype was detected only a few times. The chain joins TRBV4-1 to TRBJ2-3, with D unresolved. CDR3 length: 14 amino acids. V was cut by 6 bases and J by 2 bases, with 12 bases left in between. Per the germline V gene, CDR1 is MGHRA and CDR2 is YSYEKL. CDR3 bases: TGCGCCAGCAGTGGGCTGTTTCCCACAGATACGCAGTATTTT. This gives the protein CASSGLFPTDTQYF.

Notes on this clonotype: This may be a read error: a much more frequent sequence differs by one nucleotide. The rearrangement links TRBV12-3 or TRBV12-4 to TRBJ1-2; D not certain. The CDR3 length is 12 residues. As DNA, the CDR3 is TGTGCCTGCAGTCTTAACACCTATGGCTACACCTTC. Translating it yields CACSLNTYGYTF.

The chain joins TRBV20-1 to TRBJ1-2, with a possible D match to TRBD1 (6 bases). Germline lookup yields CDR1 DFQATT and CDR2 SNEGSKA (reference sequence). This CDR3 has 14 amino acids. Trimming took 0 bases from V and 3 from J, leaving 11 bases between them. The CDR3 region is CSARDRGGYYGYTF. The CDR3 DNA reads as TGCAGTGCTAGAGATCGAGGGGGGTACTATGGCTACACCTTC.

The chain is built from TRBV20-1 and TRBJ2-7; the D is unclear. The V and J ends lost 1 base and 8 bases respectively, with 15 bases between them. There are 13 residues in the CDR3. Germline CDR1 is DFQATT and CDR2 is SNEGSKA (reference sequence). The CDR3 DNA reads TGCAGTGCTAGAGGACCTCGCATACGGAAGCAGTACTTC. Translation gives CSARGPRIRKQYF.